This TCR beta chain was captured in a study of cytomegalovirus exposure and HLA in healthy donors. Overall study context: Earlier, about 179 million T cells were analyzed, and 90 million to 140 million unique TCR beta sequences were found among them. General study results and limits: In an earlier analysis, about 87% or about 30%: the productive usage of most TCR beta V segments.

Trimming pared 1 base from V and 4 bases from J, leaving 10 bases between. The CDR3 spans 14 residues. Germline assignment: CDR1 MNHNS and CDR2 SASEGT. Points on this clone: Its antigen is unidentified.

The PCR used 60 Vbeta and 13 Jbeta primers. TCRdb's copy holds only in-frame clones and misses some; the assay was immunoSEQ multiplex PCR. Of about 100,000 clones in the sample, about 75% are singletons; the top ten hold more than 4.5%. The chain recombines TRBV6-1 with TRBJ1-2; D remains unclear. The sample taken for sequencing was PBMCs. This receptor was taken from a woman aged 18-29 years in good health and CMV-seropositive. In nucleotides, the CDR3 is TGTGCCAGCAGTGAAGGGGAGGGCCCCTATGGCTACACCTTC. Residues: CASSEGEGPYGYTF.